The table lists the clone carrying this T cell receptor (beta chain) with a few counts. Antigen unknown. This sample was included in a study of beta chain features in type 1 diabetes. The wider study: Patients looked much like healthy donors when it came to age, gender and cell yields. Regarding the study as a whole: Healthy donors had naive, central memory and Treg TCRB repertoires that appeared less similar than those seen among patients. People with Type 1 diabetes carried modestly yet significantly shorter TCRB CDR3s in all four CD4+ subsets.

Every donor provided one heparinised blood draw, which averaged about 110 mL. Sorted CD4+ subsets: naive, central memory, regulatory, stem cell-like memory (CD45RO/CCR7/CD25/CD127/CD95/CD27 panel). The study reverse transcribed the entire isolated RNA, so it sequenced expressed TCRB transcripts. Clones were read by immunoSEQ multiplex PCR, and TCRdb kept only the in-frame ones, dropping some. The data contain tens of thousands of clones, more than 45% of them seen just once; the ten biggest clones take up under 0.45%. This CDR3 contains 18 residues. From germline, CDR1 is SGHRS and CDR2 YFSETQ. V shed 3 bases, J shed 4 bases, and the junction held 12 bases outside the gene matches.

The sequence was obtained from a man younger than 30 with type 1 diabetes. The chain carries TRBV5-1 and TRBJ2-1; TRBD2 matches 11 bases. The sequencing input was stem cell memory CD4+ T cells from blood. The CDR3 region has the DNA TGCGCCAGCAGCTCAAGACTAGCGGGAATTTTGGGGTACAATGAGCAGTTCTTC. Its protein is CASSSRLAGILGYNEQFF.